This TCR beta chain derives from a study of identical twins (dated by TCRdb to about 2016). Background on the whole study: To test whether fetal clonotypes persist, the study used deep sequencing on TCR alpha and beta repertoires from monozygotic twins, unrelated adults of various ages, and cord blood. Replicate twin experiments were performed at different times using different library preparation protocols to rule out contamination. Points the paper makes about the study in general: Abundant cord blood beta clonotypes carried fewer insertions; young adult naive repertoires showed a weaker similar trend, while memory repertoires showed none. Conclusions relied on cross-sectional statistical analysis, since the same donors could not be followed over many years. Zero-insertion analyses could be partly confounded by invariant T cells such as MAIT and iNKT, though diverse VJ usage argued against such confounding for most clonotypes. Compared with coincidental sharing between unrelated individuals, out-of-frame TCR alpha sequences shared between twins showed an excess of sequences with low generation probability. The excess sharing between twins in beta out-of-frame sequences was weaker because fewer shared sequences reduced the signal-to-noise ratio. In monozygotic twins, out-of-frame TCR alpha sharing was systematically underestimated by recombination models, although the models agreed with sharing between unrelated individuals.

This clonotype showed up many times. Its antigen has not been determined. The sample holds no much larger clone one base away, and base qualities are not on file. Libraries came from 5' RACE. Sequencing instrument: Illumina HiSeq 2000. Template switching introduced a universal primer binding site; the final cDNA contained a unique molecular identifier, enabling accurate counting of TCR cDNA molecules. Specific primers in the conserved constant-segment region were used to synthesize first-strand cDNA for TCR alpha and beta chains. To control for contamination, each cDNA library was double barcoded with a SMART-Mk sample barcode plus Illumina barcodes. TruSeq adapter sequences along with Illumina sample barcodes were introduced in two successive PCR steps. The TCR alpha and beta cDNA libraries were sequenced on the Illumina HiSeq platform using custom primers. The study's processing was this. MiGEC processed the raw reads to extract unique molecular identifiers, while MiXCR was used to determine the CDR3 positions. For each individual, recombination models were inferred using an EM algorithm with the repgenHMM and IGoR tools. The analysis of shared clonotypes was done with the tcR package in R, with sharing normalized by the product of cloneset sizes. To study raw recombination free of thymic and clonal selection effects, out-of-frame nonproductive sequences were analyzed. TCRdb reworked the public reads: Q25 trimming with fastp, MiXCR clone assembly, productive beta chains retained. Identical CDR3 proteins give one entry, which carries the most common genes and DNA. Here the V and J calls rest on TCRdb's processing, not on the authors' analysis. The sample yields about 530,000 distinct CDR3 sequences; nearly 15% were counted once. Roughly 0.43% of the sample is taken by the ten largest.

Every donor in the study was a healthy Caucasian. The twin cohort consisted of three pairs of female monozygotic twins, all aged 18 to 29 years. Positive isolation kits from Invitrogen were used to isolate CD4+ and CD8+ T cell populations. V trim: 5 bases; J trim: 8 bases; unmatched bases: 7. The CDR3 sequence holds 13 residues, the cysteine and phenylalanine included. Solely the CDR3 DNA is kept, with 39 bases framed from the first base. The same specimen was also included in a second study, on yellow fever vaccine responses in identical twins. Per that second paper: According to the authors, in identical twins the way T cells responded to vaccination appeared partly convergent and partly personalized. The study precisely tracked vaccine-responding T cell clones in identical twins.

Sequencing was performed on CD4+ T cells sorted from blood. This TCR was sampled from a young woman in good health. The receptor chain draws on TRBV12-3 or TRBV12-4 and TRBJ1-2; TRBD1 lines up with 8 middle nucleotides. In nucleotides, the sequence is TGTGCCAGCAGTCCGAGGACAGGGTCCGGCTACACCTTC. It specifies CASSPRTGSGYTF.